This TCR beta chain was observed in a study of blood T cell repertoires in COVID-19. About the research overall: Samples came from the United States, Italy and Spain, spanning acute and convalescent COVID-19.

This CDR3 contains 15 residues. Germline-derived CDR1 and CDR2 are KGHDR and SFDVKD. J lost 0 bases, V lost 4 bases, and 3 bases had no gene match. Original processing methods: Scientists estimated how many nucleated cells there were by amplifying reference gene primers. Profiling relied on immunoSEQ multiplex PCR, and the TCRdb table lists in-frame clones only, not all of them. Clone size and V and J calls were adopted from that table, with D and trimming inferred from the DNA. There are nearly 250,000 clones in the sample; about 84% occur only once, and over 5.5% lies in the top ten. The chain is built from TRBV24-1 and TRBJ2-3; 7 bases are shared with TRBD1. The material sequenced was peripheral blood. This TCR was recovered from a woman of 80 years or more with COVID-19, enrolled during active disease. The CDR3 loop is CATSEVRGSTDTQYF. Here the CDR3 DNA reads TGTGCCACCAGTGAGGTCAGGGGGAGCACAGATACGCAGTATTTT.